One sample yielded the 23 T cell receptor beta chains listed below, sequenced in a study of technical replicates of blood from a few donors. TCRdb's table, derived via immunoSEQ multiplex PCR, lists solely in-frame clones and lacks some. Of tens of thousands of clones listed, almost 97% were seen once; the top ten hold 0.35% to 0.4%. The sequenced sample consisted of T cells isolated from PBMCs. The receptors here all came from a human donor in good health.

This clone is a singleton in its sample. This chain links TRBV11-3 with TRBJ2-7; tentatively, D is TRBD1 (6 bases). CDR3 size: 14 residues. Germline V gene data show CDR1 as SGHNT and CDR2 as YENEEA. Trimming cost V 3 bases and J 4 bases, with 13 bases left between them. CDR3 residues: CASSFSGAWYEQYF. For the CDR3, the DNA is TGTGCCAGCAGCTTTTCAGGGGCTTGGTACGAGCAGTACTTC.

The chain carries TRBV21-1 and TRBJ2-7; TRBD2 was called by the table and not checked on the DNA. TRBV21-1 corresponds to a pseudogene. The CDR3 runs to 15 residues. The CDR3 sequence: CASSNPDGSTYEQYF. CDR3 DNA: TGTGCCAGCAGCAACCCCGACGGGTCTACCTACGAGCAGTACTTC.

This chain joins TRBV4-1 and TRBJ2-7; TRBD1 matches at 8 bases. This CDR3 has 16 residues. CDR1 is MGHRA and CDR2 is YSYEKL in the germline V gene. V was clipped by 1 base and J by 5 bases; unmatched bases: 10. CDR3 sequence reads: CASSQVYRTGTDEQYF. DNA for the CDR3: TGCGCCAGCAGCCAAGTATATCGGACAGGGACCGACGAGCAGTACTTC.

V and J are TRBV7-8 and TRBJ2-5; maybe TRBD1 (5 bases). The CDR3 runs 17 residues. The germline V gene encodes CDR1 SGHVS and CDR2 FQNEAQ. Trimming took off 1 base at V and 1 base at J, with 16 bases between the two ends. In DNA form, the CDR3 reads TGTGCCAGCAGCTTAGGGGGCCTCGGACGAAGCCAAGAGACCCAGTACTTC. Amino acid sequence: CASSLGGLGRSQETQYF.

V is TRBV15 and J is TRBJ2-5; perhaps TRBD2 as D (5 bases). Germline loops: CDR1 LNHNV, CDR2 YYDKDF (reference sequence). The V and J ends lost 1 base and 5 bases respectively, with 11 bases between them. The CDR3 is made up of 14 amino acids. The CDR3 coding sequence is TGTGCCACCAGCAGAGGTTCAACGGGGGAGACCCAGTACTTC. Its translation is CATSRGSTGETQYF.

The chain uses TRBV5-1 and TRBJ2-5; 10 bases map to TRBD1. J was trimmed by 2 bases and V by 4 bases; bases with no gene match: 5. The CDR3 covers 15 residues. Germline V lookup: CDR1 SGHRS, CDR2 YFSETQ. CDR3 in DNA: TGCGCCAGCAGCACAAGGACAGGGGGGCAAGAGACCCAGTACTTC. This gives the protein CASSTRTGGQETQYF.

The rearrangement uses TRBV6-1 and TRBJ2-7, with D unclear. The ends were cut back, 1 base at V and 2 bases at J, with 9 bases in the middle. CDR1 and CDR2 from the germline V gene are MNHNS and SASEGT. The CDR3 is made up of 14 amino acids. The CDR3 protein is CASSEGVTTYEQYF. The DNA of the CDR3 is TGTGCCAGCAGTGAAGGTGTAACAACCTACGAGCAGTACTTC.

The chain couples TRBV18 to TRBJ2-7; 9 bases are a match to TRBD1. The CDR3 has 15 residues. Looked up from germline, CDR1 is KGHSH and CDR2 is LQKENI. The V segment lost 5 bases and the J segment 6 bases; nucleotides outside the gene matches: 11. Here the CDR3 reads CASSSRQGGAIEQYF. The CDR3 bases are TGTGCCAGCTCAAGCAGACAGGGGGGGGCCATCGAGCAGTACTTC. Combining the CDR3 with reference TRBV18 and TRBJ2-7 gives the whole variable domain NAGVMQNPRHLVRRRGQEARLRCSPMKGHSHVYWYRQLPEEGLKFMVYLQKENIIDESGMPKERFSAEFPKEGPSILRIQQVVRGDSAAYFCASSSRQGGAIEQYFGPGTRLTVT.

The V call is TRBV2, the J call TRBJ1-2; possibly TRBD1 for D (6 bases). The CDR3 is made up of 16 amino acids. The V end lost 4 bases, the J end lost 0 bases, and 15 bases lay between the germline ends. Germline V gene data show CDR1 as SNHLY and CDR2 as FYNNEI. CDR3: CASSVQGIKPNYGYTF. The CDR3 nucleotides are TGTGCCAGCAGTGTACAGGGAATAAAACCTAACTATGGCTACACCTTC.

The gene calls are TRBV5-1 and TRBJ1-1; TRBD1 might be the D (6 bases). The CDR3 length is 16 residues. Germline loops: CDR1 SGHRS, CDR2 YFSETQ. Trimming shortened V by 4 bases and J by 7 bases, and 23 bases separated the two germline ends. The chain's CDR3 is CASSVGGQPTLGEAFF. CDR3 sequence (DNA): TGCGCCAGCAGCGTCGGTGGACAGCCAACACTTGGTGAAGCTTTCTTT.

The count of this clone is one. The chain combines TRBV11-2 with TRBJ2-3, with D possibly matching TRBD2 (6 bases). Trimming took 5 bases from V and 6 from J, leaving 6 bases between them. Germline assignment: CDR1 SGHAT and CDR2 FQNNGV. This CDR3 has 11 amino acids. The CDR3 DNA reads as TGTGCCAGCAGCCTAGCGGATACGCAGTATTTT. As protein: CASSLADTQYF.

V gene TRBV12-5 combines with J gene TRBJ1-1; D remains unclear. Trimming stripped 6 bases from V and 4 bases from J, with 12 bases between. The CDR3 totals 13 residues. CDR1 is LGHNT and CDR2 is FRNRAP in the germline V gene. The CDR3 bases are TGTGCTAGTGGGGCGTGGGGAGGCACTGAAGCTTTCTTT. Translated, it gives CASGAWGGTEAFF. Using reference TRBV12-5 and TRBJ1-1 for the parts outside the CDR3, the full variable domain is DARVTQTPRHKVTEMGQEVTMRCQPILGHNTVFWYRQTMMQGLELLAYFRNRAPLDDSGMPKDRFSAEMPDATLATLKIQPSEPRDSAVYFCASGAWGGTEAFFGQGTRLTVV.

This clone was detected only once. The chain has TRBV27 and TRBJ1-4, with 7 bases matching TRBD1. Germline V gives CDR1 MNHEY, CDR2 SMNVEV (reference sequence). The CDR3 is made up of 14 amino acids. Trimming cost V 7 bases and J 7 bases; bases outside gene matches: 9. CDR3 region: CASNSRGQGEKLFF. The CDR3 coding sequence is TGTGCCAGCAATAGTAGGGGGCAAGGTGAAAAACTGTTTTTT.

The CDR3 loop is CASSPPGGGTEAFF. CDR3 nucleotide sequence: TGTGCCAGCAGCCCCCCGGGGGGGGGTACTGAAGCTTTCTTT. V is TRBV11-2 and J is TRBJ1-1, with a tentative D call TRBD1 (5 bases). The V end lost 5 bases, the J end lost 5 bases, and 15 bases lay between the germline ends. This CDR3 spans 14 amino acids. Germline V gives CDR1 SGHAT, CDR2 FQNNGV.

V is TRBV5-1 and J is TRBJ2-5; D gene unclear. The CDR3 is 13 amino acids. Between the trimmed V and J ends, which lost 3 bases and 2 bases, there was a span of 8 bases. The germline CDR1 and CDR2 sequences are SGHRS and YFSETQ. CDR3 nucleotides: TGCGCCAGCAGCTCGAACAGTCAAGAGACCCAGTACTTC. Encoded protein: CASSSNSQETQYF.

The rearrangement uses TRBV30 and TRBJ1-4; TRBD1 matches at 9 bases. The germline V gene encodes CDR1 GTSNPN and CDR2 SVGIG (reference sequence). V lost 4 bases to trimming and J lost 6 bases; unmatched junction nucleotides: 3. The CDR3 totals 13 residues. As DNA, the CDR3 is TGTGCCTGGAACCGGGACAGGGATGAAAAACTGTTTTTT. It encodes CAWNRDRDEKLFF.

The V gene is TRBV6-5, the J gene TRBJ2-1, with D perhaps matching TRBD1 (6 bases). The CDR3 covers 13 residues. Per the germline V gene, CDR1 is MNHEY and CDR2 is SVGAGI. The V and J ends lost 10 bases and 8 bases respectively, with 18 bases between them. In DNA form, the CDR3 reads TGTGCCACATGGCGAGGGGGATGGCATGAGCAGTTCTTC. As protein: CATWRGGWHEQFF.

The chain combines TRBV28 with TRBJ2-7; 11 positions match TRBD2. This CDR3 region has 13 residues. V shed 6 bases, J shed 7 bases, and the junction held 5 bases outside the gene matches. CDR1 and CDR2 from the germline V gene are MDHEN and SYDVKM. In DNA form, the CDR3 reads TGTGCCAGCAGACTAGCGGGAGTTGGGGAGCAGTACTTC. Protein: CASRLAGVGEQYF. Full variable domain (missing parts from reference TRBV28 and TRBJ2-7): DVKVTQSSRYLVKRTGEKVFLECVQDMDHENMFWYRQDPGLGLRLIYFSYDVKMKEKGDIPEGYSVSREKKERFSLILESASTNQTSMYLCASRLAGVGEQYFGPGTRLTVT.

The chain combines TRBV6-5 with TRBJ2-7, with 9 bases identical to TRBD1. The germline V gene encodes CDR1 MNHEY and CDR2 SVGAGI. Unmatched junction bases numbered 2, after V lost 0 bases and J lost 2 bases. The CDR3 totals 15 residues. The CDR3 region has the DNA TGTGCCAGCAGTTACTCGGGACAGGGTACCTACGAGCAGTACTTC. As protein: CASSYSGQGTYEQYF.

J is TRBJ2-3 and V is TRBV11-2; a weak D match, TRBD2 (6 bases). V lost 9 bases and J lost 4, with 23 bases in between. The germline gives CDR1 SGHAT, CDR2 FQNNGV. CDR3 size: 16 residues. CDR3 sequence (DNA): TGTGCCAGTCATGTCGGCGGGGCTTTGATTCCAGATACGCAGTATTTT. Translated, it gives CASHVGGALIPDTQYF.

The genes are TRBV9 and TRBJ1-4, with TRBD1 identical over 8 bases. The V segment lost 3 bases and the J segment 7 bases; nucleotides outside the gene matches: 8. The CDR3 contains 15 residues. The V gene's germline CDR1 is SGDLS and CDR2 YYNGEE. DNA for the CDR3: TGTGCCAGCAGCGACGGAAGGACAGGGCGTGAAAAACTGTTTTTT. Its translation: CASSDGRTGREKLFF.

The rearrangement uses TRBV7-8 and TRBJ2-7; 11 bases fit TRBD2. CDR1 SGHVS and CDR2 FQNEAQ come from the germline V gene. The J segment lost 0 bases and the V segment lost 4 bases, leaving 8 bases of the junction unmatched. CDR3 size: 17 residues. The CDR3, as DNA: TGTGCCAGCAGCTCGAGGACTAGCGGGCAGAGCTCCTACGAGCAGTACTTC. Encoded protein: CASSSRTSGQSSYEQYF. Full variable domain (outside the CDR3, taken from reference TRBV7-8 and TRBJ2-7): GAGVSQSPRYKVAKRGQDVALRCDPISGHVSLFWYQQALGQGPEFLTYFQNEAQLDKSGLPSDRFFAERPEGSVSTLKIQRTQQEDSAVYLCASSSRTSGQSSYEQYFGPGTRLTVT.

The chain employs TRBV7-6 and TRBJ2-2; 7 bases map to TRBD2. Trimming took 1 base from V and 1 from J; bases not matched to a gene: 6. The length of the CDR3 is 17 residues. CDR1 is SGHVS and CDR2 is FNYEAQ in the germline V gene. CDR3 bases: TGTGCCAGCAGCTTAGATCTCCAGCGGGAGAACACCGGGGAGCTGTTTTTT. Translation gives CASSLDLQRENTGELFF.